The 22 T cell receptor beta chains below all came from one sample that was sequenced in a study of beta chain features in type 1 diabetes. The isolated RNA, all of it, was reverse transcribed, so expressed TCRB transcripts were what got sequenced. Assay used: immunoSEQ multiplex PCR; TCRdb lists only in-frame clones, some missing. This sample has about 620,000 clones; roughly 16% occur once, and the top ten carry under 0.095%. Sequencing was done on a sample of naive CD4+ T cells from blood. Every receptor here comes from a man between 18 and 35 years old in good health.

CDR3 sequence: CASSFGGPSNQPQHF. The CDR3 DNA is TGTGCCAGCAGTTTTGGAGGGCCTAGCAATCAGCCCCAGCATTTT. The gene calls are TRBV27 and TRBJ1-5; D is unclear. The CDR3 totals 15 residues. V was pared by 3 bases and J by 0 bases, with 9 bases between. Per germline, CDR1 MNHEY and CDR2 SMNVEV (reference sequence).

The chain carries TRBV10-3 and TRBJ2-1, with D maybe TRBD1 (6 bases). Germline CDR1 ENHRY, CDR2 SYGVKD. Trimming pared 4 bases from V and 8 bases from J, leaving 15 bases between. CDR3 size: 14 residues. CDR3 nucleotides: TGTGCCATCAGTGGAAGGGGGTCAGGCCATGAGCAGTTCTTC. Protein sequence: CAISGRGSGHEQFF.

The CDR3 region is CASSVAGSANYEQYF. CDR3 coding DNA: TGTGCCAGCAGCGTAGCTGGGAGTGCGAACTACGAGCAGTACTTC. The rearrangement links TRBV9 to TRBJ2-5, with D perhaps matching TRBD2 (5 bases). The J call is doubtful: the DNA matches TRBJ2-7 better. This CDR3 is built from 15 residues. Germline CDR1 is SGDLS and CDR2 is YYNGEE.

The V call is TRBV6-5, the J call TRBJ1-2; 7 nucleotides line up with TRBD1. CDR3 length: 14 residues. V shed 7 bases, J shed 5 bases, and the junction held 10 bases outside the gene matches. Germline V gene sequence: CDR1 MNHEY, CDR2 SVGAGI. CDR3 sequence: CASKGTDLTYGYTF. In nucleotides, the CDR3 is TGTGCCAGCAAGGGGACAGATTTAACTTATGGCTACACCTTC.

This clone has more than one count but fewer than ten. The chain recombines TRBV5-1 with TRBJ2-7; TRBD1 might be the D (6 bases). The CDR3 runs to 12 residues. The germline V and J ends were trimmed by 4 bases and 6 bases, with 11 bases remaining between them. Germline CDR1 SGHRS, CDR2 YFSETQ. Here the CDR3 reads CASSRLDSEQYF. The CDR3 DNA is TGCGCCAGCAGCCGACTGGACAGCGAGCAGTACTTC.

The chain combines TRBV7-3 with TRBJ2-3; TRBD2 might be the D (6 bases). Germline lookup yields CDR1 SGHTA and CDR2 FQGTGA. The CDR3 covers 14 residues. Trimming took 5 bases from V and 3 from J, leaving 12 bases between them. For the CDR3, the DNA is TGTGCCAGCAGCCTAGACGGGGGTACAGATACGCAGTATTTT. It yields the protein CASSLDGGTDTQYF.

The table lists this clone with a few counts. The chain combines TRBV5-1 with TRBJ2-7; 7 bases agree with TRBD2. CDR3 length equals 14 residues. J gave up 6 bases and V 1 base, and 7 bases lay outside the gene matches. CDR1 is SGHRS, CDR2 YFSETQ, per germline. CDR3 nucleotides: TGCGCCAGCAGCTTGAGGGAGGGCCTAGGCGAGCAGTACTTC. Its translation: CASSLREGLGEQYF.

The chain is built from TRBV5-4 and TRBJ1-1; 9 nucleotides match TRBD1. This CDR3 contains 15 residues. Germline values: CDR1 SGHNT, CDR2 YYREEE (reference sequence). V gave up 5 bases and J gave up 4 bases; unmatched junction bases: 9. The CDR3 sequence is CASRSSGTGSTEAFF. The CDR3 DNA follows: TGTGCCAGCAGATCTTCCGGGACAGGGTCCACTGAAGCTTTCTTT.

This clone has more than one count but fewer than ten. The chain joins TRBV7-2 to TRBJ2-1; D is possibly TRBD2 (5 bases). Trimming took off 1 base at V and 10 bases at J, with 11 bases between the two ends. CDR1 and CDR2 (germline): SGHTA, FQGNSA. There are 13 residues in the CDR3. CDR3 sequence: CASSLDLLAEQFF. CDR3 sequence (DNA): TGTGCCAGCAGCTTAGATTTGCTAGCCGAGCAGTTCTTC. Combining the CDR3 with reference TRBV7-2 and TRBJ2-1 gives the whole variable domain GAGVSQSPSNKVTEKGKDVELRCDPISGHTALYWYRQSLGQGLEFLIYFQGNSAPDKSGLPSDRFSAERTGGSVSTLTIQRTQQEDSAVYLCASSLDLLAEQFFGPGTRLTVL.

The chain couples TRBV6-4 to TRBJ2-7, with D hard to call. The CDR3 loop spans 11 amino acids. Germline V gene data show CDR1 as MRHNA and CDR2 as SNTAGT. Trimming shortened V by 4 bases and J by 7 bases, and 8 bases separated the two germline ends. In DNA, the CDR3 is TGTGCCAGCAGTGGTTGTGGTGAGCAGTACTTC. This sequence encodes CASSGCGEQYF.

This clone appeared a few times. The chain combines TRBV6-5 with TRBJ2-3, with 10 bases that match TRBD2. CDR3 length: 16 residues. The V and J ends lost 0 bases and 4 bases, in that order; junction bases with no gene match: 4. CDR1 is MNHEY, CDR2 SVGAGI, per germline. The CDR3 sequence is CASSYSASGGADTQYF. CDR3 nucleotide sequence: TGTGCCAGCAGTTACTCGGCTAGCGGGGGTGCAGATACGCAGTATTTT.

The chain joins TRBV5-1 to TRBJ2-5, with a tentative D call TRBD2 (6 bases). The CDR3 consists of 15 residues. The V end lost 0 bases, the J end lost 5 bases, and 14 bases lay between the germline ends. In germline, CDR1 is SGHRS, CDR2 YFSETQ. The CDR3 nucleotides read TGCGCCAGCAGCTTGGTTGGCGGGACTGAGGAGACCCAGTACTTC. Residues: CASSLVGGTEETQYF.

Only a few counts were recorded for this clone. The chain employs TRBV7-9 and TRBJ2-5; TRBD2 matches 10 bases. The CDR3 extends over 16 amino acids. V gave up 3 bases and J gave up 5 bases; unmatched junction bases: 9. CDR1 and CDR2 from the germline V gene are SEHNR and FQNEAQ (reference sequence). The CDR3 DNA reads TGTGCCAGCAGCTTCGGGGTTACACTAGCGGGGGAGACCCAGTACTTC. Translation gives CASSFGVTLAGETQYF.

This clone was found a few times. The rearrangement links TRBV25-1 to TRBJ1-3, with TRBD1 matching over 7 bases. There are 16 residues in the CDR3. Losses at the gene ends were 3 bases for V and 1 base for J; bases not matched to a gene: 6. The germline V gene has CDR1 MGHDK and CDR2 SYGVNS. As DNA, the CDR3 is TGTGCCAGCAGTGATCGAGCAGGGGGATCTGGAAACACCATATATTTT. Its protein is CASSDRAGGSGNTIYF.

This clone occurred a few times. This chain uses TRBV7-9 with TRBJ2-3; D might be TRBD2 (6 bases). The CDR3 is 15 amino acids. CDR1 SEHNR and CDR2 FQNEAQ come from the germline V gene (reference sequence). V lost 2 bases to trimming and J lost 5 bases, with 14 bases between them. The CDR3 loop reads CASSLWAGKVDTQYF. CDR3 in DNA: TGTGCCAGCAGCTTATGGGCGGGAAAGGTAGATACGCAGTATTTT.

Only a few counts were recorded for this clone. CDR3 in amino acids: CASSQRQDFTEAFF. The CDR3 region has the DNA TGTGCCAGTAGCCAGAGACAGGATTTCACTGAAGCTTTCTTT. This rearrangement joins TRBV19 to TRBJ1-1; tentatively, D is TRBD1 (6 bases). This CDR3 has 14 amino acids. V was clipped by 6 bases and J by 4 bases, with 15 bases between them. In germline, CDR1 is LNHDA, CDR2 SQIVND (reference sequence). Using reference TRBV19 and TRBJ1-1 for the parts outside the CDR3, the full variable domain is DGGITQSPKYLFRKEGQNVTLSCEQNLNHDAMYWYRQDPGQGLRLIYYSQIVNDFQKGDIAEGYSVSREKKESFPLTVTSAQKNPTAFYLCASSQRQDFTEAFFGQGTRLTVV.

This clone has just a few counts. The chain employs TRBV7-2 and TRBJ1-3, with no clear D. Germline-derived CDR1 and CDR2 are SGHTA and FQGNSA. Trimming removed 2 bases at V and 7 bases at J, with 3 bases between. There are 11 residues in the CDR3. The CDR3 bases are TGTGCCAGCAGCTTACGTAACACCATATATTTT. This translates into CASSLRNTIYF.

The V gene is TRBV10-3, the J gene TRBJ1-1; 7 bases are shared with TRBD1. This CDR3 has 15 residues. The V and J ends lost 0 bases and 5 bases, in that order; junction bases with no gene match: 6. Germline loops: CDR1 ENHRY, CDR2 SYGVKD. CDR3 loop: CAISESRQGETEAFF. The CDR3 DNA sequence: TGTGCCATCAGTGAGTCGAGACAGGGTGAGACTGAAGCTTTCTTT.

This clone has more than one count but fewer than ten. The chain combines TRBV5-1 with TRBJ2-4; 10 nucleotides align to TRBD1. Trimming removed 4 bases from V and 3 bases from J; junction bases left unmatched: 7. The germline V gene has CDR1 SGHRS and CDR2 YFSETQ. The CDR3 is made up of 16 amino acids. CDR3 sequence (DNA): TGCGCCAGCAGCCAGGGACAGGGGAAGGTCAAAAACATTCAGTACTTC. This codes for CASSQGQGKVKNIQYF.

This clone was seen a few times. The genes are TRBV16 and TRBJ1-3; D is unclear. The CDR3 length is 15 residues. V lost 0 bases to trimming and J lost 0 bases, with 6 bases between them. In germline, CDR1 is KGHSY, CDR2 FQNENV. CDR3 DNA: TGTGCCAGCAGCCAATCGTCAAGCTCTGGAAACACCATATATTTT. Protein product: CASSQSSSSGNTIYF.

The chain combines TRBV10-3 with TRBJ2-2; 10 bases match TRBD1. This CDR3 is built from 14 residues. Germline CDR1 is ENHRY and CDR2 is SYGVKD. Trimming removed 7 bases from V and 6 bases from J; junction bases left unmatched: 5. The CDR3 protein is CAIKGTGVPGELFF. The DNA of the CDR3 is TGTGCCATCAAGGGGACAGGGGTGCCCGGGGAGCTGTTTTTT.

This chain connects TRBV4-3 to TRBJ2-6, with D possibly TRBD2 on 6 matching bases. This CDR3 is built from 15 residues. The V end was cut by 4 bases, the J end by 2 bases, with 9 bases between. The germline CDR1 and CDR2 sequences are LGHNA and YSLEER. The CDR3 loop reads CASSPTGAGANVLTF. The CDR3 DNA sequence: TGCGCCAGCAGCCCCACGGGGGCTGGGGCCAACGTCCTGACTTTC.